These 31 T cell receptor beta chains originate from one sample sequenced in a study of identical twins. Each CDR3 protein gets one entry after TCRdb re-called the 5' RACE reads with MiXCR. The sample lists about 220,000 distinct CDR3 sequences; approximately 8% were seen once. The sample also formed part of further work on yellow fever vaccine responses in identical twins.

The sample taken for sequencing was CD8+ T cells sorted from blood. All receptors derive from a woman aged 18-29 years in good health.

In its sample, this clonotype was seen many times. The chain links TRBV3-1 to TRBJ2-3, with D possibly being TRBD1 (5 bases). V shed 1 base and J shed 2 bases, with 10 bases lying between them. The CDR3 spans 15 residues. The V gene's germline CDR1 is LGHDT and CDR2 YNNKEL (reference sequence). The CDR3 is CASSQGEGDTDTQYF. DNA of the CDR3: TGTGCCAGCAGCCAAGGCGAAGGGGACACAGATACGCAGTATTTT.

The chain's CDR3 is CASSAPGGRLTDTQYF. The CDR3 DNA reads TGTGCCAGCAGTGCCCCAGGGGGCAGGTTGACAGATACGCAGTATTTT. The chain carries TRBV2 and TRBJ2-3; 8 bases align to TRBD1. From germline, CDR1 is SNHLY and CDR2 FYNNEI. V lost 4 bases to trimming and J lost 3 bases; unmatched junction nucleotides: 9. This CDR3 region has 16 residues.

The sample holds many counts of this clonotype. This chain uses TRBV5-1 with TRBJ1-3, with D possibly TRBD1 on 5 matching bases. The germline V gene encodes CDR1 SGHRS and CDR2 YFSETQ. CDR3 length equals 13 residues. Trimming pared 6 bases from V and 3 bases from J, leaving 10 bases between. CDR3 bases: TGCGCCAGCACCTCGGGGGATGGAAACACCATATATTTT. It specifies CASTSGDGNTIYF.

This clonotype was observed a few times. V usage is TRBV6-5 and J usage is TRBJ2-1, with 7 bases aligning to TRBD1. The length of the CDR3 is 14 residues. Germline V gene data show CDR1 as MNHEY and CDR2 as SVGAGI. J lost 6 bases, V lost 3 bases, and 5 bases had no gene match. CDR3 sequence: CASSYGSGGNEQFF. In DNA, the CDR3 is TGTGCCAGCAGTTATGGTTCAGGGGGCAATGAGCAGTTCTTC.

The chain recombines TRBV5-5 with TRBJ2-5; D unclear. The CDR3 covers 15 residues. The ends were cut back, 0 bases at V and 5 bases at J, with 14 bases in the middle. Germline V gene lookup returns CDR1 SGHKS and CDR2 YYEKEE (reference sequence). The DNA for the CDR3 is TGTGCCAGCAGCTTGGTTGTTCCTCCCCACGAGACCCAGTACTTC. Amino acids: CASSLVVPPHETQYF.

This chain joins TRBV9 and TRBJ1-2; D is perhaps TRBD1 (5 bases). The CDR3 has 13 residues. Trimming pared 3 bases from V and 5 bases from J, leaving 11 bases between. Germline CDR1 reads SGDLS; CDR2 reads YYNGEE. The CDR3, as DNA: TGTGCCAGCAGCGCCCGGGACCCGTATGGCTACACCTTC. It is translated as CASSARDPYGYTF.

This clonotype is termed medium-sized. The chain couples TRBV6-4 to TRBJ2-3; D possibly matches TRBD1 or TRBD2 (5 bases each). This CDR3 is 18 amino acids long. Germline-derived CDR1 and CDR2 are MRHNA and SNTAGT. The ends were cut back, 0 bases at V and 2 bases at J, with 18 bases in the middle. This CDR3 reads CASSDSLRANRHTDTQYF. Here the CDR3 DNA reads TGTGCCAGCAGTGACTCGTTGCGGGCTAACAGGCACACAGATACGCAGTATTTT.

This clonotype was seen at least ten times. The chain employs TRBV28 and TRBJ1-5; D remains ambiguous. This CDR3 region has 15 residues. The germline V gene encodes CDR1 MDHEN and CDR2 SYDVKM. V was clipped by 7 bases and J by 13 bases, with 26 bases between them. The CDR3, as DNA: TGTGCCAGCACTTCGCACTCCTCCCGCGGGAATGAGCAGCATTTT. Encoded protein: CASTSHSSRGNEQHF.

J is TRBJ2-4 and V is TRBV28, with 13 positions matching TRBD2. The length of the CDR3 is 14 residues. Germline lookup yields CDR1 MDHEN and CDR2 SYDVKM. V dropped 2 bases and J dropped 12; count of bases not matched to a gene: 4. CDR3 residues: CASSLPGLAGDQYF. CDR3 DNA sequence: TGTGCCAGCAGTTTACCTGGACTAGCGGGGGATCAGTACTTC.

The chain links TRBV29-1 to TRBJ2-5; TRBD2 matches 10 bases. The CDR3 is 15 amino acids. Germline-derived CDR1 and CDR2 are SQVTM and ANQGSEA. V gave up 6 bases and J gave up 5 bases; unmatched junction bases: 12. The CDR3 spells CSVESGGAFGETQYF. The CDR3 DNA is TGCAGCGTGGAGAGCGGGGGGGCGTTTGGTGAGACCCAGTACTTC.

This clonotype showed up just a few times. The V and J genes are TRBV29-1 and TRBJ2-2; D could derive from TRBD1 or TRBD2 (5 bases each). The CDR3 consists of 14 residues. From germline, CDR1 is SQVTM and CDR2 ANQGSEA. V was cut by 6 bases and J by 5 bases, with 16 bases left in between. This CDR3 reads CSVRGAVVTGELFF. The CDR3 nucleotides read TGCAGCGTGAGGGGCGCAGTGGTGACCGGGGAGCTGTTTTTT.

This clonotype has more than one count but fewer than ten. V is TRBV4-1 and J is TRBJ2-3; 7 bases line up with TRBD1. Looked up from germline, CDR1 is MGHRA and CDR2 is YSYEKL. This CDR3 is 14 amino acids long. Trimming took 2 bases from V and 4 from J; bases not matched to a gene: 3. CDR3 region: CASSQLTGADTQYF. CDR3 nucleotide sequence: TGCGCCAGCAGCCAACTCACAGGGGCAGATACGCAGTATTTT.

This clonotype has ten or more counts. The CDR3 bases are TGTGCCAGCAGCCAAGTCCGGCACCGGGGACTCCCCTACGAGCAGTACTTC. It codes for CASSQVRHRGLPYEQYF. V and J are TRBV14 and TRBJ2-7; the D gene is possibly TRBD2 (6 bases). Germline CDR1 SGHDN, CDR2 FVKESK. There are 17 residues in the CDR3. V dropped 1 base and J dropped 2 bases, with 18 bases sitting between them.

The chain combines TRBV27 with TRBJ2-1; 8 bases are a match to TRBD2. The germline V gene has CDR1 MNHEY and CDR2 SMNVEV (reference sequence). The CDR3 sequence is 15 residues long. Trimming cost V 7 bases and J 3 bases; bases outside gene matches: 8. The CDR3 is CASTLSGDLYNEQFF. In nucleotides, the CDR3 is TGTGCCAGCACTCTTAGCGGGGACCTCTACAATGAGCAGTTCTTC.

This clonotype appeared a few times. The rearrangement joins TRBV11-2 to TRBJ2-1; 10 bases fit TRBD2. Looked up from germline, CDR1 is SGHAT and CDR2 is FQNNGV. The junction had 8 bases not matched to a gene; V was cut back by 3 bases and J by 3 bases. The CDR3 contains 17 residues. The CDR3 region is CASSLGSSGGLYNEQFF. DNA of the CDR3: TGTGCCAGCAGCTTGGGTTCTAGCGGGGGCCTCTACAATGAGCAGTTCTTC.

This clonotype was counted at least ten times. CDR3 in amino acids: CASSLDGYGANVLTF. CDR3 DNA: TGTGCCAGCAGTTTAGATGGGTATGGGGCCAACGTCCTGACTTTC. The chain joins TRBV12-3 or TRBV12-4 to TRBJ2-6; D unclear. Trimming cost V 1 base and J 3 bases, with 7 bases left between them. The CDR3 length is 15 residues.

This clonotype was seen a few times. The chain uses TRBV5-4 and TRBJ2-5; D tentatively reads TRBD1 or TRBD2 (5 bases each). Trimming stripped 3 bases from V and 5 bases from J, with 14 bases between. The CDR3 totals 14 residues. Looked up from germline, CDR1 is SGHNT and CDR2 is YYREEE (reference sequence). The CDR3 loop is CASSSGRDLETQYF. For the CDR3, the DNA is TGTGCCAGCAGCTCGGGACGTGATTTGGAGACCCAGTACTTC.

This clonotype was counted at least ten times. The chain recombines TRBV4-1 with TRBJ2-5; 7 bases align to TRBD2. V trimming: 3 bases; J trimming: 1 base; junction bases outside the gene matches: 5. CDR1 and CDR2 (germline): MGHRA, YSYEKL. The CDR3 totals 15 residues. CDR3: CASSQDRTSQETQYF. DNA of the CDR3: TGCGCCAGCAGCCAGGATAGGACTAGCCAAGAGACCCAGTACTTC.

This clonotype was seen many times. V is TRBV29-1 and J is TRBJ2-7; 9 bases align to TRBD1. Germline V lookup: CDR1 SQVTM, CDR2 ANQGSEA. CDR3 size: 14 residues. Unmatched junction bases numbered 7, after V lost 6 bases and J lost 1 base. CDR3 in amino acids: CSVTDRGRSYEQYF. The CDR3 DNA reads TGCAGCGTAACGGACAGGGGAAGGTCCTACGAGCAGTACTTC.

This chain links TRBV6-4 with TRBJ1-5, with D unclear. The CDR3 extends over 15 amino acids. V was shortened by 6 bases and J by 2 bases, with 14 bases between the two germline ends. Germline V gene lookup returns CDR1 MRHNA and CDR2 SNTAGT. The CDR3 DNA reads TGTGCCAGCAGCCGAACTGGGGAGGGCAATCAGCCCCAGCATTTT. Its protein is CASSRTGEGNQPQHF.

This clonotype was seen ten or more times. The DNA for the CDR3 is TGTGCCAGCACCCTCCCGGGACAGTTAGAGACCCAGTACTTC. The encoded protein is CASTLPGQLETQYF. The rearrangement joins TRBV7-9 to TRBJ2-5; 7 nucleotides line up with TRBD1. This CDR3 is built from 14 residues. The germline V gene has CDR1 SEHNR and CDR2 FQNEAQ (reference sequence). V dropped 7 bases and J dropped 4; count of bases not matched to a gene: 9.

This clonotype was counted a single time. This sequence joins TRBV15 and TRBJ2-7, with D perhaps given as TRBD1 or TRBD2 (5 bases each). V lost 5 bases and J 7 bases, leaving 18 bases between the germline ends. CDR1 and CDR2 from the germline V gene are LNHNV and YYDKDF (reference sequence). The CDR3 spans 14 residues. Here the CDR3 reads CATSARDLSGEQYF. CDR3 bases: TGTGCCACCAGCGCCCGGGACCTCTCGGGTGAGCAGTACTTC. The entire variable domain, with the rest obtained from reference TRBV15 and TRBJ2-7, is as follows: DAMVIQNPRYQVTQFGKPVTLSCSQTLNHNVMYWYQQKSSQAPKLLFHYYDKDFNNEADTPDNFQSRRPNTSFCFLDIRSPGLGDTAMYLCATSARDLSGEQYFGPGTRLTVT.

This clonotype was seen at least ten times. The chain links TRBV29-1 to TRBJ2-7, with D tentatively TRBD1 or TRBD2 (5 bases each). The germline gives CDR1 SQVTM, CDR2 ANQGSEA. V lost 4 bases and J lost 3, with 10 bases in between. The CDR3 sequence is 12 residues long. CDR3 sequence reads: CSVGGFNYEQYF. CDR3 in DNA: TGCAGCGTTGGGGGGTTTAACTACGAGCAGTACTTC.

V usage is TRBV4-1 and J usage is TRBJ1-1, with D possibly TRBD1 on 6 matching bases. The CDR3 runs to 17 residues. Trimming removed 0 bases from V and 3 bases from J, with 17 bases in between. CDR1 and CDR2 (germline): MGHRA, YSYEKL. CDR3 sequence reads: CASSQEGTGLVDTEAFF. The CDR3 DNA is TGCGCCAGCAGCCAAGAAGGAACAGGGTTGGTGGACACTGAAGCTTTCTTT.

This clonotype was observed at least ten times. The chain carries TRBV4-1 and TRBJ2-2; 9 bases are shared with TRBD1. The CDR3 has 18 residues. Germline loops: CDR1 MGHRA, CDR2 YSYEKL. The trim removed 2 bases at V and 4 bases at J, leaving 11 bases unmatched. For the CDR3, the DNA is TGCGCCAGCAGCCAACGTCTCCCGGGACAGGGAGCCACCGGGGAGCTGTTTTTT. It encodes CASSQRLPGQGATGELFF.

The chain links TRBV7-8 to TRBJ1-5; D uncertain. Per the germline V gene, CDR1 is SGHVS and CDR2 is FQNEAQ. Deletions cut 0 bases from V and 7 bases from J, with 7 bases between. The CDR3 has 13 residues. This chain's CDR3 is CASSLAWNQPQHF. DNA of the CDR3: TGTGCCAGCAGCTTAGCCTGGAACCAGCCCCAGCATTTT.

The chain carries TRBV4-1 and TRBJ2-5; D ambiguous. The CDR3 length is 16 residues. Germline V CDR1 and CDR2: MGHRA, YSYEKL. The V and J ends lost 0 bases and 4 bases respectively, with 15 bases between them. The CDR3 is CASSQDVRLHSETQYF. CDR3 DNA sequence: TGCGCCAGCAGCCAAGATGTCCGCCTGCATTCAGAGACCCAGTACTTC.

Regarding this clonotype: A much larger clone lies a single base off, so this may be a read error. V and J are TRBV7-7 and TRBJ2-2; D remains ambiguous. Per the germline V gene, CDR1 is SSHAT and CDR2 is FNYEAQ (reference sequence). V was pared by 6 bases and J by 5 bases, with 7 bases between. This CDR3 contains 12 residues. The CDR3 is CASRPKTGELFF. In DNA, the CDR3 is TGTGCCAGCAGACCCAAAACCGGGGAGCTGTTTTTT.

This clonotype was recorded a few times. This chain links TRBV4-1 with TRBJ2-3; tentatively, D is TRBD2 (5 bases). V was trimmed by 0 bases and J by 5 bases, leaving 12 bases between them. The CDR3 loop spans 15 amino acids. Germline values: CDR1 MGHRA, CDR2 YSYEKL. CDR3 loop: CASSQDRVALDTQYF. As DNA, the CDR3 is TGCGCCAGCAGCCAAGACAGAGTAGCGTTAGATACGCAGTATTTT.

In this sample, this clonotype turned up many times. The chain links TRBV2 to TRBJ2-1; possible D gene TRBD2, 5 bases. The CDR3 loop spans 15 amino acids. Looked up from germline, CDR1 is SNHLY and CDR2 is FYNNEI. Trimming shortened V by 0 bases and J by 0 bases, and 6 bases separated the two germline ends. This CDR3 is CASSEAGSSYNEQFF. In DNA form, the CDR3 reads TGTGCCAGCAGTGAAGCAGGGAGCTCCTACAATGAGCAGTTCTTC.

The chain links TRBV9 to TRBJ2-6; a possible D gene is TRBD2 (5 bases). The V end was cut by 0 bases, the J end by 4 bases, with 11 bases between. Germline-derived CDR1 and CDR2 are SGDLS and YYNGEE. The CDR3 runs to 16 residues. Written as DNA, the CDR3 is TGTGCCAGCAGCGTAGGAGGGAATGCAGGGGCCAACGTCCTGACTTTC. This sequence encodes CASSVGGNAGANVLTF.